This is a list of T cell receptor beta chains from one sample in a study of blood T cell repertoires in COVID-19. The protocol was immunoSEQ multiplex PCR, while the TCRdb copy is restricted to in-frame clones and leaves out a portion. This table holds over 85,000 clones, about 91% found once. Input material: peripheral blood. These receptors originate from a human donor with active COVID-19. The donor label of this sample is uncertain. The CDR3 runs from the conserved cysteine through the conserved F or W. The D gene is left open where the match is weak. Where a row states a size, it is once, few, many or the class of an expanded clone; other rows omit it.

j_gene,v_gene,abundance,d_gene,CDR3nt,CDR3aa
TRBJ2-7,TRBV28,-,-,TGTGCCAGCAGTCACCGCGACAGGGGACTATCCTACGAGCAGTACTTC,CASSHRDRGLSYEQYF
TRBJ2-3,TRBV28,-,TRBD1,TGTGCCAGCAGTGGGGACAGATGGGGCACAGATACGCAGTATTTT,CASSGDRWGTDTQYF
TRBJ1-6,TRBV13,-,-,TGTGCCAGCAGCTTATTGAAGCGCGGGGAGATGGATTCACCCCTCCACTTT,CASSLLKRGEMDSPLHF
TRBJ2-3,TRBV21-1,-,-,TGTGCCAGCAGCAACCCCTACAGGCGCTTCACAGATACGCAGTATTTT,CASSNPYRRFTDTQYF
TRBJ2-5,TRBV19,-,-,TGTGCCAGTAGTGGTTTAGCCCAAGAGACCCAGTACTTC,CASSGLAQETQYF
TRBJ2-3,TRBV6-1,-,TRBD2,TGTGCCAGCAGTGAAGGGGACTACCTTGGGAGCACAGATACGCAGTATTTT,CASSEGDYLGSTDTQYF
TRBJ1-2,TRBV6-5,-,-,TGTGCCAGCAGTCAAAGGGGATATCATGGCTACACCTTC,CASSQRGYHGYTF
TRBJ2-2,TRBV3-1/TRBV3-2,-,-,TGTGCCAGCAGCCAAGATCCAGTCACCGGGGAGCTGTTTTTT,CASSQDPVTGELFF
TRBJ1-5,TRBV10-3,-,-,TGTGCCATCAGTGAGTCGGAGGGGACGTACCAGCCCCAGCATTTT,CAISESEGTYQPQHF
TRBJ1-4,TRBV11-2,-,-,TGTGCCAGCAGCTTAGATTTAGAGGCAGTTAATGAAAAACTGTTTTTT,CASSLDLEAVNEKLFF
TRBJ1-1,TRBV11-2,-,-,TGTGCCAGCAGCTTCGGTCCGGTTATGAACACTGAAGCTTTCTTT,CASSFGPVMNTEAFF
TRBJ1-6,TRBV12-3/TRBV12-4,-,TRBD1,TGTGCCAGCAGTCCTCTGGACAGGGACCTCCACTTT,CASSPLDRDLHF
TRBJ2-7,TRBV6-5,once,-,TGTGCCAGCAGTTACTCGGCAGGGGACTACGAGCAGTACTTC,CASSYSAGDYEQYF
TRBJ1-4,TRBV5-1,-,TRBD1,TGCGCCAGCAGCTTGGAAGGACAGGGTTCAGGAGAAAAACTGTTTTTT,CASSLEGQGSGEKLFF
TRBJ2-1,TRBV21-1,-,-,TGTGCCAGCAGCAAAGAAGCGGGGGGACCCTACAATGAGCAGTTCTTC,CASSKEAGGPYNEQFF
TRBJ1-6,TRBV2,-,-,TGTGCCAGCAGTCCAGACAGGAATAATTCACCCCTCCACTTT,CASSPDRNNSPLHF
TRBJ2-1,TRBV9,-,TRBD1,TGTGCCAGCAGCGCGGGACAGGGGCGCCACAATGAGCAGTTCTTC,CASSAGQGRHNEQFF
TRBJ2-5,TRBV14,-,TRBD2,TGTGCCAGCAGCCAAGGCCTAGCGGGGTACCAAGAGACCCAGTACTTC,CASSQGLAGYQETQYF
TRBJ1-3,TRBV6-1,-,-,TGTGCCAGCAGTGAATTTCAGGGAAACACCATATATTTT,CASSEFQGNTIYF
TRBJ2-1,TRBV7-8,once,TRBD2,TGTGCCAGCAGCTTAGTGATAGCGGGGGGGTACAATGAGCAGTTCTTC,CASSLVIAGGYNEQFF
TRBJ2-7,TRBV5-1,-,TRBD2,TGCGCCAGCTCATTGGGAGGGGTGGGAATAGCGGGGGACTACGAGCAGTACTTC,CASSLGGVGIAGDYEQYF
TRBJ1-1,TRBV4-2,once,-,TGTGCCAGCAGCCCCCTTTGGAGGAACACTGAAGCTTTCTTT,CASSPLWRNTEAFF
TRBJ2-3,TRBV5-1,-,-,TGCGCCACCTCCGGGGGGCCGTCAACAGATACGCAGTATTTT,CATSGGPSTDTQYF
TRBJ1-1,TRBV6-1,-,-,TGTGCCAGCAGTGAATACAGGGCCTCGGGTGAAGCTTTCTTT,CASSEYRASGEAFF
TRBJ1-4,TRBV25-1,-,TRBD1,TGTGCCAGCAGTCCTCTGTCGGGGACAGGGGATGAAAAACTGTTTTTT,CASSPLSGTGDEKLFF
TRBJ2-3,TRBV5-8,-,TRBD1,TGTGCCAGCAATGGAGGACAGGGGTCGATGGTCAACACAGATACGCAGTATTTT,CASNGGQGSMVNTDTQYF
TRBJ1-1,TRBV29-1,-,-,TGCAGCGGCACCTTACAGGGAGGGAGGGCTGAAGCTTTCTTT,CSGTLQGGRAEAFF
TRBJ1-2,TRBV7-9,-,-,TGTGCCAGCAGCTCCCTACTCGACAGTAACTATGGCTACACCTTC,CASSSLLDSNYGYTF
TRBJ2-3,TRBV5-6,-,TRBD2,TGTGCCAGCAGCTATCTAGGACTAGCGGGGGGGCCGGGCACAGATACGCAGTATTTT,CASSYLGLAGGPGTDTQYF
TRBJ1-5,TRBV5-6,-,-,TGTGCCAGCAGCTTGAATGCGGGGATTAGCAATCAGCCCCAGCATTTT,CASSLNAGISNQPQHF
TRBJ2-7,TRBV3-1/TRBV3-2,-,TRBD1,TGTGCCAGCAGCGATTTTGACAGGGGACCCGAGCAGTACTTC,CASSDFDRGPEQYF
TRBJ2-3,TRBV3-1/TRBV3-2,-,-,TGTGCCAGCAGCCAACGGACTGCAACAGATACGCAGTATTTT,CASSQRTATDTQYF
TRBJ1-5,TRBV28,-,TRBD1,TGTGCCAGCAGTTTACCTCCGGGACAGGACAAGTATAGCAATCAGCCCCAGCATTTT,CASSLPPGQDKYSNQPQHF
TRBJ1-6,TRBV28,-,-,TGTGCCAGCAGTCCAAGACAGTTTAATTCACCCCTCCACTTT,CASSPRQFNSPLHF
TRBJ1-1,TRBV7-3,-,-,TGTGCCAGCAGCCCCCCCCGGGGAAGGACTGAAGCTTTCTTT,CASSPPRGRTEAFF
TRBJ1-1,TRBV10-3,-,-,TGTGCCATCAGTGAGTTAATAGGGGATAACACTGAAGCTTTCTTT,CAISELIGDNTEAFF
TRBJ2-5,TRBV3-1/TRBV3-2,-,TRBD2,TGTGCCAGCAGCCAAGGTTCTAGCGGAGAGACCCAGTACTTC,CASSQGSSGETQYF
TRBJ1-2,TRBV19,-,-,TGTGCCAGTAGTACGAGAGGAAGCGGTATCGCACCCTATGGCTACACCTTC,CASSTRGSGIAPYGYTF
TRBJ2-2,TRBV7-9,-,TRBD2,TGTGCCAGCAGCGACAGGACTAGCAAGTCCGGGGAGCTGTTTTTT,CASSDRTSKSGELFF
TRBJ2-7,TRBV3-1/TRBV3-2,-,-,TGTGCCAGCAGCCAAGGTCGCGGGCGCTACTCCTACGAGCAGTACTTC,CASSQGRGRYSYEQYF
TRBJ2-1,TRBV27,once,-,TGTGCCAGCAGTTTAAGGGCGAGACAGAATGAGCAGTTCTTC,CASSLRARQNEQFF
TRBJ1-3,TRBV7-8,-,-,TGTGCCAGCAGCCGTAGGGGTTCCGGAAACACCATATATTTT,CASSRRGSGNTIYF
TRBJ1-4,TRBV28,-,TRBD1,TGTGCCAGTAGGACAGGACAGAATGAAAAACTGTTTTTT,CASRTGQNEKLFF
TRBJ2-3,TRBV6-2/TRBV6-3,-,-,TGTGCCAGCAGTCTTGAGCGGGCCCCGCCGGGAGATACGCAGTATTTT,CASSLERAPPGDTQYF
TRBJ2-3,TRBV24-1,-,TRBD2,TGTGCCACCAGTGAACCCTCCCTGAGCGGGGGGGTCACAGATACGCAGTATTTT,CATSEPSLSGGVTDTQYF
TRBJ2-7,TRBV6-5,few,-,TGTGCCAGCAGTTACTCGAGTAGAGGGAACGAGCAGTACTTC,CASSYSSRGNEQYF
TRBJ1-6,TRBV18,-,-,TGTGCCAGCTCACCAACAAGTTATAATTCACCCCTCCACTTT,CASSPTSYNSPLHF
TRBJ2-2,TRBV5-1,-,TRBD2,TGCGCCAGCAGCTTGGCCGGCGCGGGGGGGCATTCCGGGGAGCTGTTTTTT,CASSLAGAGGHSGELFF
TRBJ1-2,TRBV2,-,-,TGTGCCAGCACCTCTAGGGACTCCCGCTACACCTTC,CASTSRDSRYTF
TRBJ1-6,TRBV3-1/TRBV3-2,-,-,TGTGCCAGCAGCCCCTCGGGTAATAATTCACCCCTCCACTTT,CASSPSGNNSPLHF
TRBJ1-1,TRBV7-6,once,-,TGTGCCAGCAGCTTAGTGTTAGACACTGAAGCTTTCTTT,CASSLVLDTEAFF
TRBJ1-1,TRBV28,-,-,TGTGCCAGCAGGGCAGGGGTTACTGAAGCTTTCTTT,CASRAGVTEAFF
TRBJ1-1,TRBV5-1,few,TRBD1,TGCGCCAGCAGCCGTGGACAGGGGAACACTGAAGCTTTCTTT,CASSRGQGNTEAFF
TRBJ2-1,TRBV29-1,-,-,TGCAGCGTTGAGGGTACAGTAAGCCCGGATCCGAATGAGCAGTTCTTC,CSVEGTVSPDPNEQFF
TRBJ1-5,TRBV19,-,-,TGTGCCAGTAGTATAGATCAGGGAGGGCGTTATAGCAATCAGCCCCAGCATTTT,CASSIDQGGRYSNQPQHF
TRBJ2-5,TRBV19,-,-,TGTGCCAGTAGTGACTCAGTGGAGCAAGAGACCCAGTACTTC,CASSDSVEQETQYF
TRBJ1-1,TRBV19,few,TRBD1,TGTGCCAGTAGCTTACAGGGGGCCGGGACTGAAGCTTTCTTT,CASSLQGAGTEAFF
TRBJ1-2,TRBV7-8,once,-,TGTGCCAGCAGCTCCGGGGTGGTCGGCTATGGCTACACCTTC,CASSSGVVGYGYTF
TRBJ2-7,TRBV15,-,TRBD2,TGTGCCACCAGCAGGGGACTAGCGGGGACGTACGAGCAGTACTTC,CATSRGLAGTYEQYF
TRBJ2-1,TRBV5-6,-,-,TGTGCCAGCAGTCGGTCTAGCAGCCCCTACAATGAGCAGTTCTTC,CASSRSSSPYNEQFF